This T cell receptor beta chain originates from a study of cytomegalovirus exposure and HLA in healthy donors (dated by TCRdb to 2016 to 2017). Turning to the overall study: According to an earlier analysis of several hundred of the donors, about 179 million T cells yielded 90 million to 130 million unique TCR beta sequences and approximately 300 Gb of sequence data. An early release covering more than 500 HLA-typed donors comprised 300 to 350 gigabases of sequencing data and approximately 80 million unique TCR sequences. The genetic ancestry cluster associated with self-reported Caucasian donors included around four fifths of the approximately 430 genotyped donors. The study aimed to test whether cataloging public T cell receptors could reveal signatures of past pathogen exposure. The T cell repertoires of several hundred subjects were profiled by immunosequencing and related to cytomegalovirus serostatus. In addition to the first cohort of approximately 650 subjects, a separate validation cohort of some 120 different subjects was used. High-throughput TCR immunosequencing, statistical association of individual TCRs with disease status, and machine learning were combined to predict cytomegalovirus infection status. To study patterns of TCR occurrence, a later analysis re-analyzed previously published TCR beta repertoires from 666 donors and added high-resolution HLA genotyping. Rather than drawing on any new phenotypic data, the later analysis identified candidate immune exposures from TCR beta sequences and the way those sequences occurred across donors. An earlier analysis of 587 of the donors used high-throughput TCR beta sequencing to judge whether each TCR beta V gene segment behaved as functional or pseudogenic. Alongside the repertoire data, information on donor age, sex, ethnicity and CMV serostatus was compiled. In a later genetic analysis, genome-wide SNP genotypes for about 60% of the 666 donors were used, and that subset was treated as a discovery cohort. Every repertoire in the discovery cohort had been generated on one and the same sequencing platform. HLA typing included class I and class II loci at four-digit resolution. The number of typed donors differed by locus: 629-630 for A, B, C, DRB1 and DQB1; roughly 510 for DQA1; around 610 for DPA1; and around 450 for DPB1. About 5 DR-DQ haplotypes were handled as single units for association and clustering, since linkage in the cohort was strong. Among roughly 400 genotyped donors of the cohort, an average of roughly 230,000 unique TCR beta nucleotide sequences was sequenced per donor, of which about 18% were non-productive.

Reading the germline V gene gives CDR1 SGHRS and CDR2 YFSETQ. Taken from cysteine to phenylalanine, the CDR3 has 14 residues. Kept here is only the CDR3 DNA, which spans 42 bases and is read in frame from base 1. A distance of 9 bases separates the germline ends of V and J, which lose 3 bases and 0 bases respectively. What the research found in general, with its limitations: A later genetic analysis associated a missense DCLRE1C variant with V-gene and J-gene trimming of TCR beta chains, and an independent cohort replicated the association. Most TCR sequences were seen in very few donors, while some public TCRs were found in many individuals. In a later analysis, several top co-occurrence clusters were reported to appear linked to parvovirus B19, influenza, CMV and Epstein-Barr virus. In both the original and validation cohorts, the classifier was reported to diagnose cytomegalovirus status with high specificity and sensitivity. In vitro tests confirmed that three of the cytomegalovirus-associated TCR beta chains recognize cytomegalovirus antigens. A group of highly shared sequence variants was considered likely to be a technical artifact of the sequencing pipeline. Compared with equally common non-associated chains, HLA-associated TCR beta chains in a later analysis were more clonally expanded and had lower generation probabilities. In a later analysis, the rate of TCR association differed among HLA loci, with DRB1 alleles having the most associated TCRs and HLA-C alleles having the fewest. According to a later genetic analysis, donors in an Asian-associated ancestry cluster had fewer N-insertions in productive TCRs than the approximately 710-donor mean. Only TCR beta chains were sequenced in this cohort, and the absence of alpha or paired-chain data limited detectable features. According to the authors, the approach could potentially be generalized to other disease states and immunological phenotypes. CMV serostatus was the only immune exposure information available for the cohort. Because some donors lacked HLA typing at each locus, the association tests relied only on the typed subset. Because counts were too low, about 18 rarely observed V segments, including chromosome 9 orphons, were left out of the earlier analysis of some 640 of the donors. Correlated functional status among segregating V segments might reflect linkage disequilibrium, but an unknown experimental factor could not be ruled out. A total of some 180 TCR beta chains were listed by the study as associated with cytomegalovirus. Some IMGT-functional V segments, including TRBV6-2 and TRBV6-3, could not be told apart with the 87-base-pair reads, so those segments were excluded. According to a later analysis, most CMV-associated TCR beta chains appeared to be HLA-restricted, and the HLA associations seemed to be driven largely by CMV exposure. Specific HLA alleles were associated with roughly 16,000 TCR beta sequences at a false discovery rate of 0.05 in a later analysis. An earlier analysis of some 590 of the donors showed that most TCR beta V segments appeared in productive rearrangements either about 87% or about 30% of the time, which broadly matched IMGT annotations. When HLA alleles, especially DR and DQ, strongly co-occurred, TCR associations were difficult to assign to individual alleles. A further reported finding was that TCR beta sequences accurately predicted the HLA-A and HLA-B alleles for most subjects in the first cohort. Presence/absence analyses assumed roughly uniform sequencing depth across donors, an assumption that may not hold.

Libraries were constructed by the immunoSEQ multiplex PCR assay. The multiplex PCR relied on a mix of 60 forward primers for TCR Vbeta segments and 13 reverse primers for TCR Jbeta segments. The CDR3 region of rearranged TCR beta genes was amplified from genomic DNA by a multiplex PCR assay. On the Illumina HiSeq System, the amplified TCR beta libraries were sequenced as 87-base-pair reads. On the authors' methods: In a later analysis, about 80 million unique TCR beta chains were counted across the approximately 670 repertoires, and roughly 11 million of these chains were shared by at least two donors. A nearest-neighbor algorithm error-corrected the raw reads and collapsed the reads into unique sequences, merging closely related sequences to remove PCR and sequencing errors. CDR3 sequences were aligned to IMGT reference sequences to assign V, D and J gene segments. Each retained sequence needed at least a six-nucleotide match to both a V gene segment and a J gene segment. A rearrangement was called productive if the CDR3 had no stop codons and remained in frame with V and J, and every other rearrangement was called non-productive. CDR3 was defined according to IMGT convention as the region running from the second conserved V-encoded cysteine to the conserved J-encoded phenylalanine. The earlier analysis of some 600 of the donors excluded sequences that lacked an unambiguous match to a single V gene segment. In an earlier analysis of 587 of the donors, a V segment was called functional when productive rearrangements were above 56.7%, and segregating when the standard deviation between donors exceeded 5%. A statistical classification framework was developed to diagnose cytomegalovirus status using the catalog of TCR beta chain sequences. In a later analysis, TCR nucleotide sequences were compared against IMGT/GENE-DB human TR gene sequences so that V and J genes could be assigned. The TCRdist pipeline was used in a later analysis to assign CDR3 sequences and most-parsimonious VDJ recombination scenarios. In a later analysis, each TCR beta chain was defined by its CDR3 amino acid sequence together with its V-gene family, and reads lacking a unique V-gene family were excluded. To address suspected cross-contamination and a sequencing artifact, a later analysis removed a few hundred highly shared, low-generation-probability nucleotide sequences. A later analysis calculated a clonal expansion index for each public chain from normalized within-repertoire ranks of inferred template counts. Generation probabilities in a later analysis came from a VDJ recombination model fitted to out-of-frame rearrangements, and those results were checked against IGoR. Hypergeometric tests were used in a later analysis to score TCR-TCR, TCR-HLA and TCR-CMV co-occurrence, with a repertoire-size bias correction applied to the TCR pairs. A later analysis estimated false discovery rates by permuting HLA or CMV assignments 20 times. A later analysis grouped co-occurring TCRs with DBSCAN, adding TCRdist sequence similarity when clustering within HLA-allele-positive subsets. Repertoires with fewer than 30,000 or more than 120,000 public chains were left out of co-occurrence clustering, as were four to six repertoires with anomalous nucleotide sharing. Held by TCRdb, this immuneACCESS table contains in-frame sequences only and omits some clones. Under half of the omission traces to an unresolved V gene where checked; the cause of the rest is unknown. The V and J calls and clone size come from that table; D and trimming were worked out from the DNA. For this sample there are about 200,000 clones; around 85% appear just once. The ten largest clones take up 0.22% of the sample.

A note on this clone: Its antigen is unknown. Base qualities are not at hand, and no much larger clone is one base apart.

The cohort was made up of several hundred healthy bone marrow donors. All cohort members were sampled while nominally healthy, although unrecorded immune exposures were likely present. The donor was CMV seronegative and was included in the group of under 450 seronegative cohort members. Every donor gave a peripheral blood sample, and the peripheral blood mononuclear cells from that sample were used for TCR beta sequencing. Genomic DNA extraction from the blood cell samples was performed with the Qiagen DNeasy Blood Extraction Kit. Recombination linked TRBV5-1 to TRBJ2-5, and possibly TRBD1, on 6 matching bases. The sequence was collected from a girl aged 2-9 years in good health and CMV-seronegative. The sequencing input was PBMCs. In nucleotide form, the sequence is TGCGCCAGCAGCTCACAGGGTCACCAAGAGACCCAGTACTTC. Translated, this is CASSSQGHQETQYF.